This T cell receptor (beta chain) emerged from a study of cytotoxic CD8 clonotypes in ibrutinib-treated CLL. In the study overall: Among the patients, fewer than twelve presented as relapsed/refractory and around 15 as treatment-naive; 17 showed unmutated IGHV. Broader study findings: Higher circulating CD8+ T-cell counts strongly accompanied higher baseline clonality, above age-matched healthy donors. Private clonotypes, not public ones, expanded at ibrutinib response.

The table came from immunoSEQ multiplex PCR; TCRdb's copy has only in-frame clones and leaves some out. The sample holds 200,000 or so clones, more than 70% seen once. The sample holds one count of this clone. Its specificity is not known. The sequence was obtained from a human donor with chronic lymphocytic leukemia. The source material was PBMCs, sampled after 12 months of ibrutinib treatment.

CDR3 loop: CASSYSSTQGGETQYF. The CDR3 DNA follows: TGTGCCAGCAGTTACTCGAGTACTCAGGGGGGAGAGACCCAGTACTTC. This rearrangement joins TRBV6-6 to TRBJ2-5; D perhaps matches TRBD1 (7 bases). Germline values: CDR1 MNHNY, CDR2 SVGAGI (reference sequence). CDR3 length: 16 residues. V gave up 0 bases and J gave up 4 bases, with 15 bases separating them.